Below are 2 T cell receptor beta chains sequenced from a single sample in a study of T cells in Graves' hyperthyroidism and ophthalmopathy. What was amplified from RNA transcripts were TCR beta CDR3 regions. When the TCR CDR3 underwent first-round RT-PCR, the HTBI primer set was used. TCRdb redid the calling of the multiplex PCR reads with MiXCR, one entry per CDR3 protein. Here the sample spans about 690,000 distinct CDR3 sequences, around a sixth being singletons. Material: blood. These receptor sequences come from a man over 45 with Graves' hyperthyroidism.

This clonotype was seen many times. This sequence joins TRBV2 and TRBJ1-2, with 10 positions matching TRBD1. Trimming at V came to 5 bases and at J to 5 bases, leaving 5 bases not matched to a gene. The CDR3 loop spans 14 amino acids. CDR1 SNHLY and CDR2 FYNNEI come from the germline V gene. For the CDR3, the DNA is TGTGCCAGCAGTAAAACGGGACAGGGGTATGGCTACACCTTC. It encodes CASSKTGQGYGYTF.

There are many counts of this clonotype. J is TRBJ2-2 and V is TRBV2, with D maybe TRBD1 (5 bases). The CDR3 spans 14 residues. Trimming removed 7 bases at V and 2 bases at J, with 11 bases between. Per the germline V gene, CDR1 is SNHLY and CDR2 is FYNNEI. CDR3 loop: CASIMTANTGELFF. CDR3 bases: TGTGCCAGCATTATGACAGCCAACACCGGGGAGCTGTTTTTT.